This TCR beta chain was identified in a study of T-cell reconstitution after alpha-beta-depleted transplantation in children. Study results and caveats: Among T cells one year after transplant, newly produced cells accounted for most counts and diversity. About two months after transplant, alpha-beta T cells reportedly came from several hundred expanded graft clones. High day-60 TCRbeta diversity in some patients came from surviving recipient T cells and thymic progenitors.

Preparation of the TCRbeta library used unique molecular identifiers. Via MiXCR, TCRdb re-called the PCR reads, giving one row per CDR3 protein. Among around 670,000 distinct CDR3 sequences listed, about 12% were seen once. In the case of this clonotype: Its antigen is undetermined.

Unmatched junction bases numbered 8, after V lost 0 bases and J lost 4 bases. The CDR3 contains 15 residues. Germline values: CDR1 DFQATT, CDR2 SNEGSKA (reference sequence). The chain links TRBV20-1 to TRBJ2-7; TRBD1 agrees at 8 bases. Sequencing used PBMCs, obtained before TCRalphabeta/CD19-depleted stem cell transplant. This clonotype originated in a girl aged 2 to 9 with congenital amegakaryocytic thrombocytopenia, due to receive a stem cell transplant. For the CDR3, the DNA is TGCAGTGCTAGAGACCCCGGACAGGGACTTTACGAGCAGTACTTC. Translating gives CSARDPGQGLYEQYF.